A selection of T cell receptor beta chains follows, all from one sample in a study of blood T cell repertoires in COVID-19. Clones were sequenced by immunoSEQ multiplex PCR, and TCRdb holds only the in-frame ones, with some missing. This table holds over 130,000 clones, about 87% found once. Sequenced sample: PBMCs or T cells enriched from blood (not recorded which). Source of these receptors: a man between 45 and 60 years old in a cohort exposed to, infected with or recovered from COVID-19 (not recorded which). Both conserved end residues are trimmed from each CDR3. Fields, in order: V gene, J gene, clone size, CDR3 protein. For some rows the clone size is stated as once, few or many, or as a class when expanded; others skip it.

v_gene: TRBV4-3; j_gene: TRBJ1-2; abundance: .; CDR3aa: ASSQDDSNYGYT
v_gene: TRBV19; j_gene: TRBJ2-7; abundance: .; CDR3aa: ASSRWDRPYEQY
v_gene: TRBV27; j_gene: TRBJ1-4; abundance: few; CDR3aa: ASGGAYNEKLF
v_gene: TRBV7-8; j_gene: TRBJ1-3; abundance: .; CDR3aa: ASSLVLTTGNTIY
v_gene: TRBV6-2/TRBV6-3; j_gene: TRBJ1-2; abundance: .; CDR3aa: ASSYPSGSEATTSPNYGYT
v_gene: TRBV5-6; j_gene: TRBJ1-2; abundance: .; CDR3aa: ASSSPQTARGYGYT
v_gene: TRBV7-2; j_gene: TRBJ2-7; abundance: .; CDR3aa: ASSPLAGGLAPYEQY
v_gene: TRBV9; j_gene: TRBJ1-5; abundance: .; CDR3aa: ASSPGQGSNQPQH
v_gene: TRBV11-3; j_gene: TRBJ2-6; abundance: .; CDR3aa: ASSTTARRANVLT
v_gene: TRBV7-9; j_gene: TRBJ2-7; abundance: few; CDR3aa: ASSPPGQPYEQY
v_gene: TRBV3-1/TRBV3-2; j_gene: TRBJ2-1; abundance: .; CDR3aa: ASSPTGLAGSSYNEQF
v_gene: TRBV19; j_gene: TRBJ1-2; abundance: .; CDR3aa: ATRSPGNYGYT
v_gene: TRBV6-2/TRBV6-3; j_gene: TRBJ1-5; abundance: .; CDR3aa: ASSSSGKANQPQH
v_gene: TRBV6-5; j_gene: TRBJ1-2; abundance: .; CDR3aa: ASSLVLNYGYT